A selection of T cell receptor beta chains follows, all from one sample in a study of beta chain features in type 1 diabetes. The assay was immunoSEQ multiplex PCR, and TCRdb's table has in-frame clones only and misses some. The table lists 200,000 to 250,000 clones, 13% to 15% of them singletons. What was sequenced was naive CD4+ T cells from blood. These receptor sequences come from a woman aged 35 to 49 in good health. Each CDR3 is given without its conserved first and last residue. Fields, in order: V gene, CDR3 protein.

v_gene: TRBV7-2; CDR3aa: ASSIDRVLITDTQY
v_gene: TRBV2; CDR3aa: ASTWVGGVWTQY
v_gene: TRBV9; CDR3aa: ASSVATSFGGTEAF
v_gene: TRBV29-1; CDR3aa: SVGDRGYGYT
v_gene: TRBV6-5; CDR3aa: ASSGAGGFTDTQY
v_gene: TRBV29-1; CDR3aa: SVRPDRGEQY
v_gene: TRBV10-3; CDR3aa: AFPGQGPDEGFNTEAF
v_gene: TRBV5-5; CDR3aa: ASSLGRFTGVNQPQH
v_gene: TRBV7-8; CDR3aa: ASSKTQGSDTQY
v_gene: TRBV7-9; CDR3aa: AAGGNEKLF